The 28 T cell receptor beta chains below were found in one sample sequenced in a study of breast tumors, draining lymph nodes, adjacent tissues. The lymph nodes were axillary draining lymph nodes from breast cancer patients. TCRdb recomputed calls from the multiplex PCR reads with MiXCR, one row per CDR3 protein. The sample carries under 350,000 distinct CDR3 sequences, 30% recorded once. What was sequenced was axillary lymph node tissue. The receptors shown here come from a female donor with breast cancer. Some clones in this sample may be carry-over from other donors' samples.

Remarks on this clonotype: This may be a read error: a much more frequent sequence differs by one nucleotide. The CDR3 is CASSQGSGLGETQYF. As DNA, the CDR3 is TGTGCCAGCAGCCAGGGGTCAGGCCTGGGAGAGACCCAGTACTTC. V gene TRBV27 combines with J gene TRBJ2-5; tentatively, D is TRBD1 (6 bases). The CDR3 spans 15 residues. Germline-derived CDR1 and CDR2 are MNHEY and SMNVEV (reference sequence). Deletions cut 6 bases from V and 4 bases from J, with 18 bases between.

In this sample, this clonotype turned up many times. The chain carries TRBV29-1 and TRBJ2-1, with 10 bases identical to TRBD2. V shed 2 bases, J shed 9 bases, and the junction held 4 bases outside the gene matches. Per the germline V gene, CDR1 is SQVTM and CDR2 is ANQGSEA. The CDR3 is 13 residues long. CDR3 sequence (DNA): TGCAGCGTTGAAACTAGCGGGATTGGTGAGCAGTTCTTC. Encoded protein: CSVETSGIGEQFF.

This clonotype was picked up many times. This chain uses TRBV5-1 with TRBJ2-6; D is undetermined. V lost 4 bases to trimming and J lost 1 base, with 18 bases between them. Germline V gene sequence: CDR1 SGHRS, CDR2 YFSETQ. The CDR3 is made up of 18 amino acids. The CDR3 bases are TGCGCCAGCAGCGGACGGACGGACGGAATATCTGGGGCCAACGTCCTGACTTTC. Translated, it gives CASSGRTDGISGANVLTF. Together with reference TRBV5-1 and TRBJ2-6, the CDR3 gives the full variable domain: KAGVTQTPRYLIKTRGQQVTLSCSPISGHRSVSWYQQTPGQGLQFLFEYFSETQRNKGNFPGRFSGRQFSNSRSEMNVSTLELGDSALYLCASSGRTDGISGANVLTFGAGSRLTVL.

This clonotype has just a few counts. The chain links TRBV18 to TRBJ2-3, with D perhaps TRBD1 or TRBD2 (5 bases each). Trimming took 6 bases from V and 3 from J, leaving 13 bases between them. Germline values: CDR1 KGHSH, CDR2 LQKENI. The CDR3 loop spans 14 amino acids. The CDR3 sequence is CASSSKGRTDTQYF. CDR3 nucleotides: TGTGCCAGCTCTTCGAAGGGGAGAACAGATACGCAGTATTTT.

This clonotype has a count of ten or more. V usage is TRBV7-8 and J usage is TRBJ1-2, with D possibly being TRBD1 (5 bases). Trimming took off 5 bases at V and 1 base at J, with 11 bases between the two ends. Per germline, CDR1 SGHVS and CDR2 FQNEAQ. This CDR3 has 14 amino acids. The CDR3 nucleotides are TGTGCCAGCAGCCCGGGACCGGGTAACTATGGCTACACCTTC. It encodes CASSPGPGNYGYTF. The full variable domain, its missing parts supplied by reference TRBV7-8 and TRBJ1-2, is GAGVSQSPRYKVAKRGQDVALRCDPISGHVSLFWYQQALGQGPEFLTYFQNEAQLDKSGLPSDRFFAERPEGSVSTLKIQRTQQEDSAVYLCASSPGPGNYGYTFGSGTRLTVV.

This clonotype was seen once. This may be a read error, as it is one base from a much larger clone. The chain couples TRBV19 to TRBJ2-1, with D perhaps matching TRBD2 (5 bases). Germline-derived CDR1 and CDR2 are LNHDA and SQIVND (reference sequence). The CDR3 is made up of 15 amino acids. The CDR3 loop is CAGREGGSSYNEQFF. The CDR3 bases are TGTGCCGGTAGGGAAGGCGGGTCCTCCTACAATGAGCAGTTCTTC.

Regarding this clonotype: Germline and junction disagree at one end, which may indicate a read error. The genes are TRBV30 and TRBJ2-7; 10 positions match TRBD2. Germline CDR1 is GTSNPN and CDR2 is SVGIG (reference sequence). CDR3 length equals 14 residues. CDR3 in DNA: TGTGCCTGGAGTGTACTGGGGCTAGCGGGAGTGGAGTGCTTC. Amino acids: CAWSVLGLAGVECF.

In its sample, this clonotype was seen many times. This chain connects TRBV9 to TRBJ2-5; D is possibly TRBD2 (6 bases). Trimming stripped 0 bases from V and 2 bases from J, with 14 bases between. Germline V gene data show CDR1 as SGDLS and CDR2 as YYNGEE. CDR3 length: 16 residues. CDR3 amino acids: CASSVGVAGNQETQYF. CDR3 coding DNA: TGTGCCAGCAGCGTAGGTGTGGCGGGGAATCAAGAGACCCAGTACTTC.

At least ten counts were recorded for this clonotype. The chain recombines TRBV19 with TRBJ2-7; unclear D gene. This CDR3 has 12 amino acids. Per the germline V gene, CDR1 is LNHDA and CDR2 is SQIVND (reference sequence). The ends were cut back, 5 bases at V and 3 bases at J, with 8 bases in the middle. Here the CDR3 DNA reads TGTGCCAGTAGTCAGAATGGCTACGAGCAGTACTTC. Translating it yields CASSQNGYEQYF.

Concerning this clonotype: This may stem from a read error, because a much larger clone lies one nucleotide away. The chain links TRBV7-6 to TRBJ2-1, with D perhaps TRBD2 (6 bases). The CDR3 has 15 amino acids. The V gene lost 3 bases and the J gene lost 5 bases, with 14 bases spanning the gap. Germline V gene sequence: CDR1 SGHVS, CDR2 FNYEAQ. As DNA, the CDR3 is TGTGCCAGCAGCTTGGAATCGGGAGCCCACAATGAGCAGTTCTTC. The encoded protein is CASSLESGAHNEQFF.

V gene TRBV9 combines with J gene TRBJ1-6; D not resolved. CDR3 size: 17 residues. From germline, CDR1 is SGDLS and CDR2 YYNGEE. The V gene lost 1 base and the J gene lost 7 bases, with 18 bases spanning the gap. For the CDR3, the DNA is TGTGCCAGCAGCGTAAGTGAACTAGCGGGAAAGAATTCACCCCTCCACTTT. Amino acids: CASSVSELAGKNSPLHF.

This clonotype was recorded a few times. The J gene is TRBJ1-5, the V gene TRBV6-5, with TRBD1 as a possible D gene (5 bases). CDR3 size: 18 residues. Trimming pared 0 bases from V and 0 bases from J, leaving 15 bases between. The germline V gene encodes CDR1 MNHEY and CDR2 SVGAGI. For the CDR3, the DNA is TGTGCCAGCAGTTACTCGATCCCAGGGTTAGGTAGCAATCAGCCCCAGCATTTT. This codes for CASSYSIPGLGSNQPQHF.

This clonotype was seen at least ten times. CDR3 sequence reads: CASTPTSGRTYEQYF. The CDR3 DNA follows: TGTGCCAGCACCCCGACTAGCGGGAGAACCTACGAGCAGTACTTC. V and J are TRBV7-2 and TRBJ2-7; TRBD2 agrees at 12 bases. In germline, CDR1 is SGHTA, CDR2 FQGNSA. Trimming removed 7 bases from V and 2 bases from J; junction bases left unmatched: 6. This CDR3 contains 15 residues. The variable domain in full, with the rest retrieved from reference TRBV7-2 and TRBJ2-7, is GAGVSQSPSNKVTEKGKDVELRCDPISGHTALYWYRQSLGQGLEFLIYFQGNSAPDKSGLPSDRFSAERTGGSVSTLTIQRTQQEDSAVYLCASTPTSGRTYEQYFGPGTRLTVT.

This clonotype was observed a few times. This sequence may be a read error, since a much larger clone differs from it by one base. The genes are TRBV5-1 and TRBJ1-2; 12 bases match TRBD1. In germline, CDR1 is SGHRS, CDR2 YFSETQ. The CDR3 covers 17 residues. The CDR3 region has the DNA TGCGCCGGCAGCTCCAGGACGGGACAGGGGGCATTGAATGGCTACACCTTC. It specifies CAGSSRTGQGALNGYTF.

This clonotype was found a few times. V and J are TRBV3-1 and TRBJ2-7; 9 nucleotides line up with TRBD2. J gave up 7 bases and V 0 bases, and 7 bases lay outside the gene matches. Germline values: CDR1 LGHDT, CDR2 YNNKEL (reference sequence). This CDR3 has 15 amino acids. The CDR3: CASSQDSTSGREQYF. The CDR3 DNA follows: TGTGCCAGCAGCCAAGATAGCACTAGCGGGCGAGAGCAGTACTTC.

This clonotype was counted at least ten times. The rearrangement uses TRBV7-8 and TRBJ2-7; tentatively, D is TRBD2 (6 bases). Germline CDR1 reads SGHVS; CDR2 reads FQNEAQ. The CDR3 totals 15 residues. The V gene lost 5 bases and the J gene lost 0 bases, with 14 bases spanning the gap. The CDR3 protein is CASSHPSGPSYEQYF. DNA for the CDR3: TGTGCCAGCAGCCACCCGAGCGGGCCCTCCTACGAGCAGTACTTC.

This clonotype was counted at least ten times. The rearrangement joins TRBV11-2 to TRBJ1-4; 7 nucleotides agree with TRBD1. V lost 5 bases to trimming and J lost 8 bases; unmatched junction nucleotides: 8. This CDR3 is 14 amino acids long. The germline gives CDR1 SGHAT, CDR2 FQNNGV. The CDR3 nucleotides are TGTGCCAGCAGCATTACAGGGGTCGGAGAAAAACTGTTTTTT. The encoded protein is CASSITGVGEKLFF.

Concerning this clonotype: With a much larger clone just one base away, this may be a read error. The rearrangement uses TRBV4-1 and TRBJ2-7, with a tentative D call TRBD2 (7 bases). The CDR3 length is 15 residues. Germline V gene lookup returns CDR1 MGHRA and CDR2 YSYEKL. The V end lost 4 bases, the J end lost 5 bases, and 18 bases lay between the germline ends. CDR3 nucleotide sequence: TGCGCCAGCAGCCGGCCGATTGGGGGGGGGCACGAGCAGTACTTC. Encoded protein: CASSRPIGGGHEQYF.

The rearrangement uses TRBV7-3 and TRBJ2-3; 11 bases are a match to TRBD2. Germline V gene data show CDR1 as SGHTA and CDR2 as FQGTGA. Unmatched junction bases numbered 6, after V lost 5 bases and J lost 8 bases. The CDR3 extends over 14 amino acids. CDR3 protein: CASSSGLAGGTQYF. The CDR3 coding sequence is TGTGCCAGCAGCAGCGGACTAGCGGGCGGTACGCAGTATTTT.

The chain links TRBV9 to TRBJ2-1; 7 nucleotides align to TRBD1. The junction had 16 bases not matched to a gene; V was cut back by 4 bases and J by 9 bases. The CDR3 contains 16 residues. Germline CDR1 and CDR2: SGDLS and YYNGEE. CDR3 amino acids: CASSHMTGNLVGEQFF. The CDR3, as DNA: TGTGCCAGCAGCCATATGACAGGGAATTTAGTCGGTGAGCAGTTCTTC.

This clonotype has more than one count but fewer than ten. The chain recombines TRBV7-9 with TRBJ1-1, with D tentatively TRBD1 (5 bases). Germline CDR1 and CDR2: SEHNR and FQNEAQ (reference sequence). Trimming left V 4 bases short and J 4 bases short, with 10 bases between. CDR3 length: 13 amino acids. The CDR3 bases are TGTGCCAGCAGCTATAGACAGCTCACTGAAGCTTTCTTT. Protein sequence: CASSYRQLTEAFF.

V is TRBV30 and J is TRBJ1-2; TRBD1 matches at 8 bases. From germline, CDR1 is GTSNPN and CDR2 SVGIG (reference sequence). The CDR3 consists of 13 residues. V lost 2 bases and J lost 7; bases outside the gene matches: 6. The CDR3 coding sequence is TGTGCCTGGAGTAGGGACAGGCCCGGTGGCTACACCTTC. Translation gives CAWSRDRPGGYTF. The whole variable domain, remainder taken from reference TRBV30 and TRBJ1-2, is SQTIHQWPATLVQPVGSPLSLECTVEGTSNPNLYWYRQAAGRGLQLLFYSVGIGQISSEVPQNLSASRPQDRQFILSSKKLLLSDSGFYLCAWSRDRPGGYTFGSGTRLTVV.

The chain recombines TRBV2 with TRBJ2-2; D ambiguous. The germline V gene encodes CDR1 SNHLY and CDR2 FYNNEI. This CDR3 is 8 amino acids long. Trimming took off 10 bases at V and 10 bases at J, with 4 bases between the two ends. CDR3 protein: CAIEELFF. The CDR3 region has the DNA TGTGCCATCGAGGAGCTGTTTTTT. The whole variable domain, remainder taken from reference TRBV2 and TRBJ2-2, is EPEVTQTPSHQVTQMGQEVILRCVPISNHLYFYWYRQILGQKVEFLVSFYNNEISEKSEIFDDQFSVERPDGSNFTLKIRSTKLEDSAMYFCAIEELFFGEGSRLTVL.

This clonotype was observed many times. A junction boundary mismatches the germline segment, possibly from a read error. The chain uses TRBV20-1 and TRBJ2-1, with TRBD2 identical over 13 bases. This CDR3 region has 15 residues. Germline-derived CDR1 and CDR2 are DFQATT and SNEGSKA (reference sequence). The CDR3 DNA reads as TGCAGTGCCAGAGGGACTAGCGGGAAGTACAATGAGCAGTTCTTC. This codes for CSARGTSGKYNEQFF.

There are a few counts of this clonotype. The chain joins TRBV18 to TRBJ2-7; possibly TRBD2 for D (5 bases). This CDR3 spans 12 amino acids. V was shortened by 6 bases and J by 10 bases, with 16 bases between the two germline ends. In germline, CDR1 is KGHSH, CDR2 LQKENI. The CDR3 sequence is CASSPDSSSQYF. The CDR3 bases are TGTGCCAGCTCGCCGGACTCCTCTTCCCAGTACTTC.

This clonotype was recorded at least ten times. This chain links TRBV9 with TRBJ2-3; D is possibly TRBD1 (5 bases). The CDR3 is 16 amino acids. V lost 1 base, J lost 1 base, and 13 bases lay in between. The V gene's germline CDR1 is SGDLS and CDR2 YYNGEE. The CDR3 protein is CASSVFQGIGTDTQYF. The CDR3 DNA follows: TGTGCCAGCAGCGTATTTCAGGGTATAGGCACAGATACGCAGTATTTT.

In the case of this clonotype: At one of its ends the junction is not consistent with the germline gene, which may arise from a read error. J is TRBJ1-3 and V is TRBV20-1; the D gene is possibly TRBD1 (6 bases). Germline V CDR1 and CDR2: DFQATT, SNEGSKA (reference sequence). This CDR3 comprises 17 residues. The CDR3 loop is CSGRPRQWGASGNTIYF. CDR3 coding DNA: TGCAGTGGTAGACCTCGCCAGTGGGGGGCATCTGGAAACACCATATATTTT.

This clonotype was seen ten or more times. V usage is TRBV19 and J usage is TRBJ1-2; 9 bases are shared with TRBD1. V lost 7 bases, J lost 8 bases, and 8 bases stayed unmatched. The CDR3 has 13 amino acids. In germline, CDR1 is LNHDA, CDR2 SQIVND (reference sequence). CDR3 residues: CASTGGQGGGYTF. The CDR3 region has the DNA TGTGCCAGTACCGGGGGACAGGGAGGAGGCTACACCTTC. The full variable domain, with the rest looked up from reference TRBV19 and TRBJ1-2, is DGGITQSPKYLFRKEGQNVTLSCEQNLNHDAMYWYRQDPGQGLRLIYYSQIVNDFQKGDIAEGYSVSREKKESFPLTVTSAQKNPTAFYLCASTGGQGGGYTFGSGTRLTVV.